This TCR beta chain was captured in a study of blood T cell repertoires in COVID-19. Assignment of participants to cohorts was predicated upon participant-reported clinical history. Under the authors' procedure: Researchers report that nucleated cell counts were estimated from reference gene primer amplification. Method: immunoSEQ multiplex PCR; TCRdb's copy keeps in-frame clones and lacks some. Clone size and V and J calls were adopted from that table, with D and trimming inferred from the DNA. There are just over 300,000 clones in the sample; 80% to 90% occur only once, and approximately 9% lies in the top ten. The V end lost 6 bases, the J end lost 13 bases, and 13 bases lay between the germline ends. Germline lookup yields CDR1 MDHEN and CDR2 SYDVKM. The CDR3 totals 11 residues.

The sequence derives from a woman under 30 who had recovered from COVID-19. V usage is TRBV28 and J usage is TRBJ2-1; D is unresolved. Sequenced sample: PBMCs or T cells enriched from blood (not recorded which). CDR3: CASSSPLPQFF. The CDR3 nucleotides read TGTGCCAGCAGCTCGCCCCTACCCCAGTTCTTC.